The 27 T cell receptor beta chains below come from one sample, sequenced in a study of beta chain features in type 1 diabetes. Every isolated RNA sample was fully reverse transcribed, so sequencing captured expressed TCRB transcripts. Profiled with immunoSEQ multiplex PCR; TCRdb holds only in-frame clones, not every one. The data show just over 450,000 clones, around 28% seen once. The sample consisted of naive CD4+ T cells from blood. These receptors were obtained from a man between 18 and 35 years old in good health.

The rearrangement uses TRBV7-2 and TRBJ2-4; D perhaps matches TRBD2 (6 bases). The ends were cut back, 7 bases at V and 8 bases at J, with 21 bases in the middle. CDR1 and CDR2 from the germline V gene are SGHTA and FQGNSA. The CDR3 consists of 15 residues. The CDR3 DNA follows: TGTGCCAGCACCTCTCGGGAGCGGCCGCCCCACATTCAGTACTTC. Amino acid sequence: CASTSRERPPHIQYF.

The chain has TRBV30 and TRBJ2-5; 12 positions agree with TRBD2. Trimming cost V 5 bases and J 2 bases; bases outside gene matches: 0. In germline, CDR1 is GTSNPN, CDR2 SVGIG (reference sequence). This CDR3 is built from 13 residues. The CDR3 spells CAWGLAGQETQYF. CDR3 nucleotide sequence: TGTGCCTGGGGACTAGCGGGACAAGAGACCCAGTACTTC.

This clone turned up a few times. V gene TRBV9 combines with J gene TRBJ2-4, with D perhaps being TRBD1 or TRBD2 (5 bases each). CDR1 SGDLS and CDR2 YYNGEE come from the germline V gene. Trimming stripped 0 bases from V and 6 bases from J, with 10 bases between. The CDR3 sequence is 14 residues long. Here the CDR3 DNA reads TGTGCCAGCAGCGTAGGCTGGGACGTAAACATTCAGTACTTC. Its translation is CASSVGWDVNIQYF.

The rearrangement links TRBV27 to TRBJ2-7, with D unresolved. Germline assignment: CDR1 MNHEY and CDR2 SMNVEV (reference sequence). V was trimmed by 2 bases and J by 0 bases, leaving 5 bases between them. This CDR3 is 13 amino acids long. This CDR3 is CASSLAVSYEQYF. The DNA of the CDR3 is TGTGCCAGCAGTTTAGCGGTCTCCTACGAGCAGTACTTC.

This clone has a handful of counts. CDR3 sequence: CASSPPGLAGVNEQFF. CDR3 DNA: TGTGCCAGCTCACCACCGGGACTAGCGGGAGTCAATGAGCAGTTCTTC. The chain employs TRBV18 and TRBJ2-1, with 14 positions matching TRBD2. Per the germline V gene, CDR1 is KGHSH and CDR2 is LQKENI. V gave up 0 bases and J gave up 6 bases; unmatched junction bases: 1. CDR3 length: 16 amino acids.

This chain joins TRBV5-8 and TRBJ2-1; 8 bases are a match to TRBD2. This CDR3 has 15 amino acids. The J segment lost 12 bases and the V segment lost 3 bases, leaving 14 bases of the junction unmatched. The germline V gene has CDR1 SGHTS and CDR2 YDEGEE. The CDR3 sequence is CASSSKGLATGGQFF. The CDR3, as DNA: TGTGCCAGCAGCTCGAAAGGACTAGCTACAGGTGGGCAGTTCTTC.

The V and J genes are TRBV7-8 and TRBJ2-1; no definite D call. Germline CDR1 reads SGHVS; CDR2 reads FQNEAQ. There are 16 residues in the CDR3. Trimming removed 3 bases from V and 3 bases from J, with 15 bases in between. The CDR3 region is CASSLSEPRRYNEQFF. CDR3 DNA: TGTGCCAGCAGCTTGAGCGAGCCTAGGCGCTACAATGAGCAGTTCTTC.

The chain recombines TRBV10-3 with TRBJ2-5; 8 bases line up with TRBD2. Trimming took 8 bases from V and 5 from J; bases not matched to a gene: 10. The CDR3 sequence is 14 residues long. Germline CDR1 ENHRY, CDR2 SYGVKD. CDR3 in amino acids: CAIRVAGSSETQYF. The CDR3 DNA reads as TGTGCCATCCGGGTAGCGGGATCGTCGGAGACCCAGTACTTC.

The chain employs TRBV19 and TRBJ1-5, with unresolved D. V was pared by 7 bases and J by 0 bases, with 10 bases between. Germline V gives CDR1 LNHDA, CDR2 SQIVND (reference sequence). The CDR3 loop spans 14 amino acids. The CDR3 loop is CASTKSYSNQPQHF. CDR3 sequence (DNA): TGTGCCAGTACAAAGTCCTATAGCAATCAGCCCCAGCATTTT.

This clone turned up a few times. V gene TRBV5-1 combines with J gene TRBJ2-1, with 8 nucleotides matching TRBD1. The CDR3 spans 15 residues. The ends lost 1 base at V and 5 bases at J; junction bases unmatched: 5. CDR1 SGHRS and CDR2 YFSETQ come from the germline V gene. This CDR3 is CASSLYQGANNEQFF. The CDR3 coding sequence is TGCGCCAGCAGCTTGTATCAGGGGGCTAACAATGAGCAGTTCTTC. Supplemented by reference TRBV5-1 and TRBJ2-1, the full variable domain reads KAGVTQTPRYLIKTRGQQVTLSCSPISGHRSVSWYQQTPGQGLQFLFEYFSETQRNKGNFPGRFSGRQFSNSRSEMNVSTLELGDSALYLCASSLYQGANNEQFFGPGTRLTVL.

With respect to this clone: The sample has other DNA sequences that encode this CDR3 too. This sequence joins TRBV30 and TRBJ2-1; 15 nucleotides agree with TRBD2. V gave up 2 bases and J gave up 4 bases; unmatched junction bases: 3. The CDR3 consists of 16 residues. CDR1 is GTSNPN, CDR2 SVGIG, per germline (reference sequence). CDR3 residues: CAWSRGLAGGYNEQFF. Here the CDR3 DNA reads TGTGCCTGGAGTCGAGGACTAGCGGGAGGGTACAATGAGCAGTTCTTC.

The chain employs TRBV29-1 and TRBJ2-1, with 11 bases identical to TRBD2. Germline CDR1 is SQVTM and CDR2 is ANQGSEA. Losses at the gene ends were 7 bases for V and 4 bases for J; bases not matched to a gene: 3. This CDR3 spans 13 amino acids. This CDR3 reads CSARTSGYNEQFF. CDR3 DNA sequence: TGCAGCGCTCGGACTAGCGGGTACAATGAGCAGTTCTTC.

V is TRBV21-1 and J is TRBJ2-7; the table's D call, TRBD1, was not checked against the DNA. TRBV21-1 is assigned pseudogene status. The CDR3 consists of 14 residues. CDR3 DNA sequence: TGTGCCAGCAGGAGGGGACAGGGCGAATACGAGCAGTACTTC. It codes for CASRRGQGEYEQYF.

The chain has TRBV28 and TRBJ2-5; the D gene could be TRBD1 or TRBD2 (7 bases each). CDR3 length equals 13 residues. Germline CDR1 is MDHEN and CDR2 is SYDVKM. Trimming cost V 4 bases and J 5 bases, with 11 bases left between them. CDR3 nucleotides: TGTGCCAGCAGTTCGCAGGGGGGGGAGACCCAGTACTTC. Its translation is CASSSQGGETQYF.

This clone showed up just a few times. The rearrangement links TRBV15 to TRBJ2-7; no clear D. The CDR3 is 13 amino acids. Between the trimmed V and J ends, which lost 0 bases and 2 bases, there was a span of 5 bases. CDR1 LNHNV and CDR2 YYDKDF come from the germline V gene (reference sequence). The CDR3 nucleotides are TGTGCCACCAGCAGAGAGGCGACCTACGAGCAGTACTTC. Translating gives CATSREATYEQYF.

V is TRBV4-3 and J is TRBJ2-4; TRBD2 aligns across 13 bases. V was clipped by 3 bases and J by 8 bases; unmatched bases: 10. This CDR3 contains 17 residues. Per germline, CDR1 LGHNA and CDR2 YSLEER. CDR3: CASSQRSSTSGRYIQYF. In nucleotides, the CDR3 is TGCGCCAGCAGCCAGCGCTCCTCGACTAGCGGGAGGTACATTCAGTACTTC.

This clone was counted only a few times. The chain couples TRBV7-2 to TRBJ1-5, with D unclear. V lost 3 bases, J lost 2 bases, and 14 bases lay in between. This CDR3 comprises 16 residues. Germline V gene sequence: CDR1 SGHTA, CDR2 FQGNSA. The CDR3 coding sequence is TGTGCCAGCAGCTTGGATCTGGGCCGAGGCAATCAGCCCCAGCATTTT. Translating it yields CASSLDLGRGNQPQHF.

The chain employs TRBV7-2 and TRBJ2-5, with D possibly matching TRBD2 (6 bases). The CDR3 runs 14 residues. Germline assignment: CDR1 SGHTA and CDR2 FQGNSA. Between the trimmed V and J ends, which lost 1 base and 5 bases, there was a span of 11 bases. The CDR3 sequence: CASSLGRGMETQYF. The DNA of the CDR3 is TGTGCCAGCAGCTTAGGTCGGGGGATGGAGACCCAGTACTTC.

This clone has a handful of counts. V is TRBV15 and J is TRBJ2-7; 10 nucleotides line up with TRBD1. J gave up 3 bases and V 0 bases, and 2 bases lay outside the gene matches. CDR1 and CDR2 (germline): LNHNV, YYDKDF (reference sequence). The CDR3 has 15 residues. The CDR3, as DNA: TGTGCCACCAGCAGAGAGGGACAGGGGATCTACGAGCAGTACTTC. Residues: CATSREGQGIYEQYF.

The genes are TRBV30 and TRBJ2-2, with a possible D match to TRBD2 (5 bases). Germline CDR1 reads GTSNPN; CDR2 reads SVGIG (reference sequence). V gave up 7 bases and J gave up 5 bases, with 14 bases separating them. The CDR3 sequence is 13 residues long. CDR3 nucleotides: TGTGCCTTAAGGACTCCGAGGACCGGGGAGCTGTTTTTT. Encoded protein: CALRTPRTGELFF.

This clone was recorded a few times. Distinct nucleotide sequences in the sample also encode this CDR3. The chain combines TRBV5-1 with TRBJ2-7, with a tentative D call TRBD1 (6 bases). Germline values: CDR1 SGHRS, CDR2 YFSETQ. Trimming removed 4 bases at V and 4 bases at J, with 9 bases between. There are 12 residues in the CDR3. The DNA for the CDR3 is TGCGCCAGCAGCCCACAGGGTTACGAGCAGTACTTC. It codes for CASSPQGYEQYF. Using reference TRBV5-1 and TRBJ2-7 for the parts outside the CDR3, the full variable domain is KAGVTQTPRYLIKTRGQQVTLSCSPISGHRSVSWYQQTPGQGLQFLFEYFSETQRNKGNFPGRFSGRQFSNSRSEMNVSTLELGDSALYLCASSPQGYEQYFGPGTRLTVT.

This chain uses TRBV29-1 with TRBJ2-3, with 9 bases aligning to TRBD2. CDR3 length: 16 residues. Trimming took 4 bases from V and 2 from J; bases not matched to a gene: 10. Looked up from germline, CDR1 is SQVTM and CDR2 is ANQGSEA. CDR3 region: CSVVGDSGRVTDTQYF. CDR3 in DNA: TGCAGCGTTGTGGGGGATAGCGGGAGAGTCACAGATACGCAGTATTTT.

The V and J genes are TRBV28 and TRBJ2-1, with 10 bases identical to TRBD2. V dropped 6 bases and J dropped 4; count of bases not matched to a gene: 9. CDR1 is MDHEN, CDR2 SYDVKM, per germline. The CDR3 runs to 16 residues. The CDR3 DNA reads TGTGCCAGCAGCACAGCCGGGACTAGCGTGTACAATGAGCAGTTCTTC. It encodes CASSTAGTSVYNEQFF.

This clone was observed a handful of times. The chain combines TRBV6-6 with TRBJ2-1, with a tentative D call TRBD2 (5 bases). With 1 base removed from V and 5 bases from J, the gap between germline ends came to 9 bases. This CDR3 has 14 amino acids. Germline assignment: CDR1 MNHNY and CDR2 SVGAGI (reference sequence). For the CDR3, the DNA is TGTGCCAGCAGTTACTTCTGGGGAGACAATGAGCAGTTCTTC. Protein product: CASSYFWGDNEQFF.

This clone came up a few times. The CDR3 bases are TGTGCCAGCAGCTTAGGCGGCTATATAAACATTCAGTACTTC. Protein sequence: CASSLGGYINIQYF. The rearrangement joins TRBV7-9 to TRBJ2-4; D uncertain. Germline CDR1 reads SEHNR; CDR2 reads FQNEAQ (reference sequence). Trimming removed 1 base from V and 6 bases from J, with 10 bases in between. The CDR3 contains 14 residues.

The gene calls are TRBV5-1 and TRBJ2-1; 8 bases are a match to TRBD2. Trimming removed 0 bases from V and 4 bases from J; junction bases left unmatched: 6. CDR1 SGHRS and CDR2 YFSETQ come from the germline V gene. The CDR3 extends over 16 amino acids. The CDR3 DNA reads as TGCGCCAGCAGCTTGGCGGTAGCGGGACTTTACAATGAGCAGTTCTTC. Protein product: CASSLAVAGLYNEQFF.

The chain employs TRBV7-9 and TRBJ2-6; D not certain. The ends were cut back, 9 bases at V and 0 bases at J, with 6 bases in the middle. Germline CDR1 and CDR2: SEHNR and FQNEAQ (reference sequence). The CDR3 totals 13 residues. CDR3 in DNA: TGTGCCAGGCCGGGCTCTGGGGCCAACGTCCTGACTTTC. Translation: CARPGSGANVLTF.